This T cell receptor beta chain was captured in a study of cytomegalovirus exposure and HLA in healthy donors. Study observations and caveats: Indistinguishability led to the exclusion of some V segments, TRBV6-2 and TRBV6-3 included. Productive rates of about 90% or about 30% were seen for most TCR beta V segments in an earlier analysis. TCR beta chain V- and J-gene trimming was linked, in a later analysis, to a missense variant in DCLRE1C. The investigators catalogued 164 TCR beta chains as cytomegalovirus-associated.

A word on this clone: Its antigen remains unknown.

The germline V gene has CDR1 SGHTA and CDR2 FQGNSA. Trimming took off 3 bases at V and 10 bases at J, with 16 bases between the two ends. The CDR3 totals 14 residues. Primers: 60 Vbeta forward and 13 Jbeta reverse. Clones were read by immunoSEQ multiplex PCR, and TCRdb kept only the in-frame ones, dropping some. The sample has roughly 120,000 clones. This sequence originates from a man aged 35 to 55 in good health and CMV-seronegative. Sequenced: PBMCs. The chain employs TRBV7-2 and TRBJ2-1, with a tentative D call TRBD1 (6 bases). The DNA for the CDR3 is TGTGCCAGCAGCTTGGGGGCTAGTAATTCCGAGCAGTTCTTC. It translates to CASSLGASNSEQFF.